Included here is one T cell receptor (beta chain) sequence, with context. Germline values: CDR1 MNHEY, CDR2 SMNVEV (reference sequence). Trimming took 2 bases from V and 2 from J, leaving 7 bases between them. The CDR3 is 13 residues long. TCRdb's copy holds only in-frame clones and misses some; the assay was immunoSEQ multiplex PCR. There are 390,000 or so clones in the sample; around 87% occur only once, and about 1% lies in the top ten. The sample belongs to a study of blood T cell repertoires in COVID-19. Study-wide context: T cells, B-cell-depleted T cells, or PBMCs provided the cDNA or gDNA that served as material.

Participants were aged 18 to 89 years from roughly 25 US areas. Resolution of symptoms, clearance, or two negative PCRs was present in recovered Cohort 3 donors. The sequenced sample consisted of PBMCs or T cells enriched from blood (not recorded which). The chain has TRBV27 and TRBJ2-7; no firm D call. The TCR was taken from a man aged 18 to 29 who had recovered from COVID-19. The CDR3 protein is CASSLGAPYEQYF. As DNA, the CDR3 is TGTGCCAGCAGTTTAGGAGCTCCCTACGAGCAGTACTTC.